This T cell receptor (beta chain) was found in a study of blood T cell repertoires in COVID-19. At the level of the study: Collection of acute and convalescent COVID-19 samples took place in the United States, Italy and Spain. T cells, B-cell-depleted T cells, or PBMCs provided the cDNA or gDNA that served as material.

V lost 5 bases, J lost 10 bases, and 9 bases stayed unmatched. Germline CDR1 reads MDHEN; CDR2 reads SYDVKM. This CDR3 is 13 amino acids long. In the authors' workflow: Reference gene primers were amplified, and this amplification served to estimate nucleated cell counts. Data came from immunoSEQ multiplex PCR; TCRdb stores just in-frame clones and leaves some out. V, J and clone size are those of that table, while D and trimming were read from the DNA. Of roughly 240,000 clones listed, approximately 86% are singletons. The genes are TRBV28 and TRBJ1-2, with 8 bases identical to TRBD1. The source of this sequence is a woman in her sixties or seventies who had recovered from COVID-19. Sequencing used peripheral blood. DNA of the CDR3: TGTGCCAGCAGTACACCGGGACAGGTTTTCTACACCTTC. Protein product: CASSTPGQVFYTF.